A single TCR beta chain is shown here with its context. Only in-frame clones appear in the TCRdb table, and some are missing; sequencing was by immunoSEQ multiplex PCR. The table records fewer than 250,000 clones, around four fifths of them present only once. The sample originates from a study of blood T cell repertoires in COVID-19. Trimming shortened V by 7 bases and J by 2 bases, and 5 bases separated the two germline ends. The germline V gene has CDR1 MDHEN and CDR2 SYDVKM. The CDR3 spans 11 residues. This TCR derives from a woman aged 60 to 75 with active or convalescent COVID-19. The chain has TRBV28 and TRBJ1-1; D unresolved. Material: peripheral blood. CDR3 DNA: TGTGCCAGCAACTTTAACACTGAAGCTTTCTTT. Translating gives CASNFNTEAFF.